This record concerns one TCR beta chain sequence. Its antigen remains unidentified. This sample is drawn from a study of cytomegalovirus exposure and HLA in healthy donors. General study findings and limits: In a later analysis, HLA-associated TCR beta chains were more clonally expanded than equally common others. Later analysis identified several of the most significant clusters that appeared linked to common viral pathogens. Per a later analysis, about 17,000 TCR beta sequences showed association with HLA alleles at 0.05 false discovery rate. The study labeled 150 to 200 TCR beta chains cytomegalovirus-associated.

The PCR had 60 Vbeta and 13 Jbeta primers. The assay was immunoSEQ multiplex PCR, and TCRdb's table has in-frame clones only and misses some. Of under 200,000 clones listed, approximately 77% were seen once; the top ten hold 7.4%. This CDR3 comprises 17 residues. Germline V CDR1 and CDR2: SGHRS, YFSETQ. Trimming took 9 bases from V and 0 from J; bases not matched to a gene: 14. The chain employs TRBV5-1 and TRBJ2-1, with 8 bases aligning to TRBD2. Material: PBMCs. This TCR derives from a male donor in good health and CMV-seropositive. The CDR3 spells CATTTGGALSSYNEQFF. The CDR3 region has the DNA TGCGCCACCACTACCGGGGGGGCGTTAAGCTCCTACAATGAGCAGTTCTTC.